Below, 25 T cell receptor beta chains from the same sample are listed, as sequenced in a study of radiation and T cells in renal cell carcinoma. TCRdb's copy holds only in-frame clones and misses some; the assay was immunoSEQ multiplex PCR. The repertoire holds more than 140,000 clones, less than 85% seen once, with approximately 24% in the top ten. The time point is: baseline pretreatment blood. Treatment given: 15 Gy SBRT to primary tumor, nephrectomy 4 weeks later. Material: blood, obtained from a patient whose treatment included radiotherapy and nephrectomy. These receptors came from a woman aged 45-60 years with renal cell carcinoma.

This clone showed up just once. The V call is TRBV7-9, the J call TRBJ1-5; no clear D gene. Trimming removed 4 bases from V and 3 bases from J, with 16 bases in between. Germline assignment: CDR1 SEHNR and CDR2 FQNEAQ (reference sequence). The CDR3 runs to 16 residues. CDR3 residues: CASSSDNIGYNQPQHF. The CDR3 DNA reads as TGTGCCAGCAGCTCCGATAATATAGGGTACAATCAGCCCCAGCATTTT.

The chain is built from TRBV7-2 and TRBJ2-7; possibly TRBD1 or TRBD2 for D (5 bases each). The CDR3 covers 14 residues. The germline V and J ends were trimmed by 5 bases and 2 bases, with 13 bases remaining between them. Per germline, CDR1 SGHTA and CDR2 FQGNSA. The CDR3 region is CASSEGRITYEQYF. The DNA for the CDR3 is TGTGCCAGCAGCGAGGGACGCATTACCTACGAGCAGTACTTC.

Turning to this clone: A much larger clone sits a single nucleotide away, making a read error possible. V gene TRBV18 combines with J gene TRBJ2-5; D unresolved. The V end lost 5 bases, the J end lost 0 bases, and 4 bases lay between the germline ends. The CDR3 loop spans 12 amino acids. From germline, CDR1 is KGHSH and CDR2 LQKENI. CDR3 nucleotide sequence: TGTGCCAGCTCAACGTACCAAGAGACCCAGTACTTC. The encoded protein is CASSTYQETQYF.

This chain connects TRBV7-8 to TRBJ2-7; unclear D gene. Trimming removed 1 base from V and 7 bases from J, with 8 bases in between. CDR1 and CDR2 (germline): SGHVS, FQNEAQ. The CDR3 loop spans 12 amino acids. CDR3 loop: CASSLDLGEQYF. CDR3 DNA sequence: TGTGCCAGCAGCTTAGACCTGGGGGAGCAGTACTTC. The complete variable domain, with remaining parts taken from reference TRBV7-8 and TRBJ2-7, reads GAGVSQSPRYKVAKRGQDVALRCDPISGHVSLFWYQQALGQGPEFLTYFQNEAQLDKSGLPSDRFFAERPEGSVSTLKIQRTQQEDSAVYLCASSLDLGEQYFGPGTRLTVT.

This clone appeared a single time. The V gene is TRBV5-4, the J gene TRBJ2-3, with 11 nucleotides matching TRBD2. There are 14 residues in the CDR3. The junction had 2 bases not matched to a gene; V was cut back by 4 bases and J by 4 bases. The germline gives CDR1 SGHNT, CDR2 YYREEE (reference sequence). This CDR3 is CASSVSGGADTQYF. The CDR3 coding sequence is TGTGCCAGCAGCGTTAGCGGGGGGGCAGATACGCAGTATTTT.

This sequence joins TRBV10-3 and TRBJ1-6; TRBD1 matches 7 bases. Per the germline V gene, CDR1 is ENHRY and CDR2 is SYGVKD. V was pared by 10 bases and J by 8 bases, with 8 bases of the junction left unmatched. The CDR3 covers 13 residues. This chain's CDR3 is CATRQGSDSPLHF. The CDR3 DNA reads TGTGCCACAAGACAGGGATCTGATTCACCCCTCCACTTT.

This clone was counted once. The chain employs TRBV19 and TRBJ1-2; tentative D call: TRBD1 (6 bases). V was clipped by 1 base and J by 3 bases, with 15 bases between them. The CDR3 consists of 16 residues. In germline, CDR1 is LNHDA, CDR2 SQIVND (reference sequence). Here the CDR3 DNA reads TGTGCCAGTAGTATAGTGTGGACGGGGGCGGACTATGGCTACACCTTC. Protein sequence: CASSIVWTGADYGYTF. The complete variable domain, with remaining parts taken from reference TRBV19 and TRBJ1-2, reads DGGITQSPKYLFRKEGQNVTLSCEQNLNHDAMYWYRQDPGQGLRLIYYSQIVNDFQKGDIAEGYSVSREKKESFPLTVTSAQKNPTAFYLCASSIVWTGADYGYTFGSGTRLTVV.

This clone was recorded only once. The rearrangement uses TRBV6-5 and TRBJ2-5; TRBD1 matches at 7 bases. With V trimmed by 9 bases and J by 1 base, 2 bases remained unmatched. Germline V gene data show CDR1 as MNHEY and CDR2 as SVGAGI. The CDR3 runs 12 residues. The CDR3 DNA reads as TGTGCCAGTAGGGACAGCCAAGAGACCCAGTACTTC. This gives the protein CASRDSQETQYF.

The CDR3 DNA follows: TGTGCCAGCAGCTCAACCGTTGGGCAGTACTTC. This sequence encodes CASSSTVGQYF. The chain employs TRBV11-2 and TRBJ2-7; D not resolved. V lost 4 bases and J lost 9, with 10 bases in between. This CDR3 contains 11 residues. The germline V gene encodes CDR1 SGHAT and CDR2 FQNNGV.

The chain links TRBV14 to TRBJ2-7; unclear D gene. V shed 2 bases and J shed 5 bases, with 10 bases lying between them. The CDR3 is 13 amino acids. Germline CDR1 is SGHDN and CDR2 is FVKESK. The CDR3 spells CASSQTQMDEQYF. CDR3 sequence (DNA): TGTGCCAGCAGCCAAACCCAGATGGACGAGCAGTACTTC.

The rearrangement joins TRBV29-1 to TRBJ1-1; D call uncertain. This CDR3 is 13 amino acids long. CDR1 is SQVTM, CDR2 ANQGSEA, per germline. Trimming cost V 4 bases and J 0 bases, with 9 bases left between them. CDR3 bases: TGCAGCGTTGTTGGGCAGTTGAACACTGAAGCTTTCTTT. This encodes CSVVGQLNTEAFF.

This chain links TRBV7-2 with TRBJ2-7; no reliable D call. Germline values: CDR1 SGHTA, CDR2 FQGNSA. This CDR3 has 13 residues. Between the trimmed V and J ends, which lost 5 bases and 3 bases, there was a span of 11 bases. The CDR3 here is CASSGPTGYEQYF. The CDR3 region has the DNA TGTGCCAGCAGCGGACCAACCGGCTACGAGCAGTACTTC.

V and J are TRBV7-6 and TRBJ2-7; 7 bases align to TRBD2. Per germline, CDR1 SGHVS and CDR2 FNYEAQ. The junction had 10 bases not matched to a gene; V was cut back by 1 base and J by 4 bases. The CDR3 is 16 amino acids. The CDR3 nucleotides are TGTGCCAGCAGCTTAGGCGCCGGGAGGATAGGATACGAGCAGTACTTC. Translating it yields CASSLGAGRIGYEQYF.

The chain joins TRBV6-6 to TRBJ1-1; no definite D call. The CDR3 loop spans 11 amino acids. Trimming stripped 6 bases from V and 7 bases from J, with 9 bases between. CDR1 is MNHNY, CDR2 SVGAGI, per germline (reference sequence). CDR3 in amino acids: CASSLDLEAFF. Written as DNA, the CDR3 is TGTGCCAGCAGCCTAGACCTTGAAGCTTTCTTT.

Only a few counts were recorded for this clone. V and J are TRBV7-2 and TRBJ1-1; tentatively, D is TRBD1 (5 bases). Trimming left V 4 bases short and J 1 base short, with 10 bases between. The CDR3 has 14 residues. The germline V gene has CDR1 SGHTA and CDR2 FQGNSA. CDR3 sequence (DNA): TGTGCCAGCAGCTCGGGACCGGAGAACACTGAAGCTTTCTTT. Translating gives CASSSGPENTEAFF.

J is TRBJ1-2 and V is TRBV7-8, with a possible D match to TRBD1 (5 bases). The CDR3 covers 16 residues. From germline, CDR1 is SGHVS and CDR2 FQNEAQ. Trimming removed 5 bases at V and 7 bases at J, with 23 bases between. The CDR3 coding sequence is TGTGCCAGCAGCCCACACCGGGGGGTTTCGGTCTCTGGCTACACCTTC. Its protein product is CASSPHRGVSVSGYTF.

This clone was seen a single time. The genes are TRBV19 and TRBJ2-7; 7 nucleotides align to TRBD1. Trimming removed 4 bases from V and 6 bases from J; junction bases left unmatched: 9. The CDR3 runs 14 residues. Germline CDR1 LNHDA, CDR2 SQIVND (reference sequence). CDR3 bases: TGTGCCAGTAGTACCGACAGGGCATCGGGCGAGCAGTACTTC. Amino acids: CASSTDRASGEQYF.

The gene calls are TRBV9 and TRBJ1-1, with D maybe TRBD1 (6 bases). CDR1 SGDLS and CDR2 YYNGEE come from the germline V gene. The V end was cut by 1 base, the J end by 1 base, with 8 bases between. The CDR3 consists of 14 residues. The CDR3 DNA is TGTGCCAGCAGCGTACTGGGGGCGAACACTGAAGCTTTCTTT. Encoded protein: CASSVLGANTEAFF.

This chain links TRBV7-2 with TRBJ1-4; TRBD1 matches 7 bases. CDR1 SGHTA and CDR2 FQGNSA come from the germline V gene. The CDR3 extends over 13 amino acids. J lost 10 bases, V lost 5 bases, and 7 bases had no gene match. The CDR3 DNA is TGTGCCAGCAGCCCCGGACAGGCCGGAAAACTGTTTTTT. It yields the protein CASSPGQAGKLFF.

About this clone itself: At the DNA level, this CDR3 is encoded by other sequences in the same sample as well. The V call is TRBV30, the J call TRBJ1-5; the D is unclear. Germline V gives CDR1 GTSNPN, CDR2 SVGIG (reference sequence). The V end lost 1 base, the J end lost 2 bases, and 9 bases lay between the germline ends. This CDR3 is built from 14 residues. CDR3 in amino acids: CAWSEGQGNQPQHF. CDR3 bases: TGTGCCTGGAGTGAGGGCCAGGGCAATCAGCCCCAGCATTTT.

The chain has TRBV27 and TRBJ1-1, with D uncertain. Germline values: CDR1 MNHEY, CDR2 SMNVEV (reference sequence). V gave up 5 bases and J gave up 0 bases, with 4 bases separating them. CDR3 length equals 12 residues. DNA of the CDR3: TGTGCCAGCAGTCCCATGAACACTGAAGCTTTCTTT. Protein: CASSPMNTEAFF.

This clone was seen just once. The rearrangement links TRBV7-9 to TRBJ2-7; the match to TRBD2 covers 7 bases. J gave up 6 bases and V 4 bases, and 9 bases lay outside the gene matches. CDR3 length: 14 amino acids. CDR1 SEHNR and CDR2 FQNEAQ come from the germline V gene (reference sequence). CDR3 DNA sequence: TGTGCCAGCAGCTGGGCGGGAGCCGTGGGCGAGCAGTACTTC. Translating gives CASSWAGAVGEQYF.

This chain connects TRBV6-5 to TRBJ1-2; the D is unclear. From germline, CDR1 is MNHEY and CDR2 SVGAGI. The CDR3 has 13 amino acids. Between the trimmed V and J ends, which lost 2 bases and 2 bases, there was a span of 6 bases. Written as DNA, the CDR3 is TGTGCCAGCAGTTACGGAGGGAACTATGGCTACACCTTC. The encoded protein is CASSYGGNYGYTF.

Here the CDR3 reads CASSPIAEGRTQYF. The CDR3 DNA reads as TGTGCCAGCAGCCCGATAGCAGAGGGGAGAACGCAGTATTTT. The genes are TRBV7-2 and TRBJ2-3; D is tentatively TRBD1 or TRBD2 (5 bases each). Germline V gene sequence: CDR1 SGHTA, CDR2 FQGNSA. Trimming stripped 5 bases from V and 9 bases from J, with 18 bases between. The CDR3 is 14 amino acids.

This chain links TRBV19 with TRBJ1-2; D possibly corresponds to TRBD1 (5 bases). The V gene lost 3 bases and the J gene lost 4 bases, with 12 bases spanning the gap. Germline CDR1 LNHDA, CDR2 SQIVND (reference sequence). This CDR3 has 14 amino acids. CDR3 nucleotide sequence: TGTGCCAGTAGTATCTCGTCGGGGGGCTATGGCTACACCTTC. Its translation: CASSISSGGYGYTF.